These 15 T cell receptor beta chains share one sample of origin, sequenced in a study of identifying expanded T cells in peripheral blood. The protocol was immunoSEQ multiplex PCR, while the TCRdb copy is restricted to in-frame clones and leaves out a portion. The sample contains tens of thousands of clones, about 85% of which appear only once. The sequenced sample consisted of blood. These receptors all stem from a person aged 18-70 years in good health.

Note on this clone: Mismatch with germline at one junction end may stem from a read error. The rearrangement links TRBV4-2 to TRBJ1-1; maybe TRBD1 (6 bases). The CDR3 has 14 residues. The germline V gene has CDR1 LGHNA and CDR2 YNFKEQ. The CDR3 DNA reads as TGTGCCAGCAGCCAACCAGACAGGAACCCTGAAGCTTTCTTT. As protein: CASSQPDRNPEAFF.

CDR3 region: CASSLSGNNQPQHF. The CDR3 DNA reads as TGTGCCAGCAGTTTATCGGGGAACAATCAGCCCCAGCATTTT. The J gene is TRBJ1-5, the V gene TRBV27, with no clear D. The CDR3 contains 14 residues. Trimming removed 0 bases at V and 3 bases at J, with 6 bases between. Germline V lookup: CDR1 MNHEY, CDR2 SMNVEV (reference sequence).

The chain carries TRBV5-1 and TRBJ2-2; D unresolved. This CDR3 has 12 amino acids. V was cut by 4 bases and J by 6 bases, with 7 bases left in between. Germline values: CDR1 SGHRS, CDR2 YFSETQ. The CDR3 sequence: CASSRSPGELFF. CDR3 in DNA: TGCGCCAGCAGCCGATCCCCCGGGGAGCTGTTTTTT.

The chain couples TRBV5-1 to TRBJ2-7, with 8 bases fitting TRBD1. Germline V gene lookup returns CDR1 SGHRS and CDR2 YFSETQ. The CDR3 is 15 residues long. The ends lost 1 base at V and 4 bases at J; junction bases unmatched: 7. In nucleotides, the CDR3 is TGCGCCAGCAGCTTGTCGGACAGGGCTGGATACGAGCAGTACTTC. Its translation is CASSLSDRAGYEQYF.

The V gene is TRBV28, the J gene TRBJ1-2, with a possible D match to TRBD1 (6 bases). The germline V and J ends were trimmed by 10 bases and 7 bases, with 10 bases remaining between them. From germline, CDR1 is MDHEN and CDR2 SYDVKM. The CDR3 is made up of 10 amino acids. CDR3 region: CATGAVGYTF. Written as DNA, the CDR3 is TGTGCCACGGGGGCAGTTGGCTACACCTTC.

The chain combines TRBV6-1 with TRBJ2-7; 7 bases map to TRBD1. The J segment lost 2 bases and the V segment lost 6 bases, leaving 7 bases of the junction unmatched. Germline loops: CDR1 MNHNS, CDR2 SASEGT. The CDR3 runs 14 residues. CDR3 region: CASSTTGYPYEQYV. Written as DNA, the CDR3 is TGTGCCAGCAGCACGACAGGGTACCCCTACGAGCAGTACGTC.

The V call is TRBV5-5, the J call TRBJ2-7; D is undetermined. Germline CDR1 reads SGHKS; CDR2 reads YYEKEE (reference sequence). The V gene lost 1 base and the J gene lost 5 bases, with 13 bases spanning the gap. The CDR3 is 14 residues long. The CDR3 region is CASSLMGYSHEQYF. CDR3 bases: TGTGCCAGCAGCTTGATGGGGTATAGCCACGAGCAGTACTTC.

The V and J genes are TRBV29-1 and TRBJ2-3; D unresolved. This CDR3 is 13 amino acids long. CDR1 and CDR2 from the germline V gene are SQVTM and ANQGSEA. Trimming cost V 1 base and J 1 base, with 6 bases left between them. The CDR3 protein is CSVEGIGTDTQYF. The CDR3 DNA reads as TGCAGCGTTGAAGGAATCGGCACAGATACGCAGTATTTT.

The rearrangement joins TRBV10-2 to TRBJ2-7, with 10 bases matching TRBD2. Per the germline V gene, CDR1 is WSHSY and CDR2 is SAAADI. V gave up 1 base and J gave up 7 bases; unmatched junction bases: 10. The CDR3 has 16 residues. The CDR3 spells CASSELGLATLGEQYF. The CDR3 DNA reads as TGCGCCAGCAGTGAGTTGGGACTAGCGACTTTGGGAGAGCAGTACTTC.

This clone was found a few times. The V call is TRBV5-1, the J call TRBJ2-2, with unresolved D. Trimming took off 0 bases at V and 6 bases at J, with 6 bases between the two ends. The CDR3 runs to 13 residues. Germline V gene data show CDR1 as SGHRS and CDR2 as YFSETQ. The CDR3 spells CASSLVAPGELFF. The DNA for the CDR3 is TGCGCCAGCAGCTTGGTAGCACCCGGGGAGCTGTTTTTT.

The CDR3 nucleotides are TGCAGCGTTGAGAAGGGACAGGGAATCTACACCTTC. Translation gives CSVEKGQGIYTF. The chain couples TRBV29-1 to TRBJ1-2, with 9 bases aligning to TRBD1. With V trimmed by 3 bases and J by 10 bases, 6 bases remained unmatched. CDR1 and CDR2 from the germline V gene are SQVTM and ANQGSEA. CDR3 length: 12 amino acids. Complete variable domain (other parts from reference TRBV29-1 and TRBJ1-2): SAVISQKPSRDICQRGTSLTIQCQVDSQVTMMFWYRQQPGQSLTLIATANQGSEATYESGFVIDKFPISRPNLTFSTLTVSNMSPEDSSIYLCSVEKGQGIYTFGSGTRLTVV.

This chain joins TRBV10-3 and TRBJ1-2, with D possibly matching TRBD1 (5 bases). V gave up 10 bases and J gave up 2 bases, with 14 bases separating them. Germline loops: CDR1 ENHRY, CDR2 SYGVKD. The CDR3 is 13 residues long. CDR3 sequence reads: CATSGDPNYGYTF. CDR3 bases: TGTGCCACCAGCGGGGACCCCAACTATGGCTACACCTTC.

V is TRBV6-1 and J is TRBJ1-4, with a tentative D call TRBD1 (6 bases). CDR1 and CDR2 (germline): MNHNS, SASEGT. Deletions cut 2 bases from V and 3 bases from J, with 13 bases between. This CDR3 is 16 amino acids long. CDR3 amino acids: CASSEMAAGANEKLFF. The CDR3 nucleotides read TGTGCCAGCAGTGAAATGGCAGCAGGGGCTAATGAAAAACTGTTTTTT.

The chain uses TRBV6-5 and TRBJ2-1; 7 bases line up with TRBD1. J was trimmed by 7 bases and V by 0 bases; bases with no gene match: 9. The CDR3 has 16 residues. The germline CDR1 and CDR2 sequences are MNHEY and SVGAGI. DNA of the CDR3: TGTGCCAGCAGTTACTCACTGACAGGGTTTGGGAATGAGCAGTTCTTC. Translating gives CASSYSLTGFGNEQFF.

The genes are TRBV6-5 and TRBJ2-2; D unresolved. This CDR3 region has 11 residues. V lost 3 bases and J 8 bases, leaving 4 bases between the germline ends. Germline V CDR1 and CDR2: MNHEY, SVGAGI. This CDR3 is CASSYIGELFF. CDR3 DNA: TGTGCCAGCAGTTATATAGGGGAGCTGTTTTTT.